This is a list of T cell receptor beta chains from one sample in a study of cytomegalovirus exposure and HLA in healthy donors. Produced via immunoSEQ multiplex PCR; TCRdb's table is partial and in-frame only. Seen here are about 170,000 clones, 73% observed once, and the top ten hold approximately 5.4%. The sample consisted of PBMCs. These receptors were obtained from a woman aged 18-30 years in good health and CMV-seropositive. The conserved cysteine and the conserved F or W are not part of the CDR3 here. Fields, in order: V gene, J gene, CDR3 protein.

TRBV7-2	TRBJ2-7	ASSVGQRYEQY
TRBV7-8	TRBJ1-4	ASSRTAKLNEKLF
TRBV5-6	TRBJ1-1	ASSLVGLEAF
TRBV10-3	TRBJ2-7	AIKFSQGSEQY
TRBV6-5	TRBJ1-1	ASTQNPTNTEAF
TRBV4-2	TRBJ1-5	ASSQVQGSNQPQH
TRBV2	TRBJ2-4	ASSEAGYGDKNIQY
TRBV7-2	TRBJ2-7	ASSLAPGEFYEQY
TRBV9	TRBJ1-5	ASSPGAGDSPNQPQH
TRBV12-5	TRBJ2-1	ASGLGTDNEQF
TRBV6-1	TRBJ2-5	ASSLGDTEETQY
TRBV6-6	TRBJ1-1	ASSRTQTSTEAF
TRBV28	TRBJ1-6	ASSSPRDRVHSPLH
TRBV7-2	TRBJ2-1	ASSLVAGAYNEQF
TRBV14	TRBJ1-2	ASSPRFGQPDRGDYGYT
TRBV7-2	TRBJ2-7	ASSIRDRGFFEQY
TRBV5-1	TRBJ1-5	ASSGMGGHQPQH
TRBV5-4	TRBJ1-2	ASSFMGQGNGYT
TRBV2	TRBJ1-3	ASSAGQGARNTIY
TRBV7-9	TRBJ2-1	ASSLGGGAYNEQF
TRBV9	TRBJ1-2	ASSPSGQGGGYT
TRBV15	TRBJ2-3	ATSYRDRVTDTQY
TRBV9	TRBJ2-5	ASSVGGTGSKETQY
TRBV19	TRBJ1-3	ASSTRSGNTIY
TRBV11-2	TRBJ1-4	ASSLDGSSNEKLF
TRBV5-4	TRBJ2-1	ASSPGGLAEF
TRBV7-2	TRBJ2-5	ASSLTGGREETQY
TRBV7-9	TRBJ1-1	SINQEPDTEAF
TRBV30	TRBJ2-5	ASDNRAGSGETQY
TRBV5-1	TRBJ2-1	ASSLKLQYEQF
TRBV7-2	TRBJ2-6	ASSLGSAGANVLT
TRBV7-2	TRBJ2-7	ASSWGQRPYEQY
TRBV2	TRBJ2-1	ASKETGNNEQF
TRBV6-1	TRBJ1-3	ATNRGSTGNTIY
TRBV7-3	TRBJ2-7	ASSLRPGEQY
TRBV7-7	TRBJ2-2	ASSPLAGPGELF
TRBV7-2	TRBJ2-1	ASSLGTPGLDEQF
TRBV19	TRBJ1-5	ASSFLPRTGDQDQPQH
TRBV14	TRBJ2-7	ASSQEGDIEIYEQY
TRBV19	TRBJ1-2	ASSMSNYGYT
TRBV7-2	TRBJ1-5	ASSLVGGTADQPQH
TRBV5-4	TRBJ2-3	ASSPQTDTQY
TRBV7-8	TRBJ1-3	ASSNSGWSDRGLGNTIY
TRBV7-2	TRBJ2-7	ASSSLTSYEQY
TRBV7-2	TRBJ1-4	ASSLGTGEEKLF
TRBV6-4	TRBJ2-2	ASRYYRRWTDTGELF
TRBV19	TRBJ1-1	ASSIWRQGRTEAF